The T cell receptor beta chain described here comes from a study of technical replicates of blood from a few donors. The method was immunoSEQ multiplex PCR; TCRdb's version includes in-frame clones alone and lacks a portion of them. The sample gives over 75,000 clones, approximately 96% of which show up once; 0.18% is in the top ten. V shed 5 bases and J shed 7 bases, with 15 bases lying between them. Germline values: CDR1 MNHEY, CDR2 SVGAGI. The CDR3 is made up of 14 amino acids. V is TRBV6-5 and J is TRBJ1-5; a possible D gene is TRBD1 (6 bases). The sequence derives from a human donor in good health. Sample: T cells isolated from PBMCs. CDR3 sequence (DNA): TGTGCCAGCAGTCCCTCGCAGGGGACGCAGCCCCAGCATTTT. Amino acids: CASSPSQGTQPQHF.